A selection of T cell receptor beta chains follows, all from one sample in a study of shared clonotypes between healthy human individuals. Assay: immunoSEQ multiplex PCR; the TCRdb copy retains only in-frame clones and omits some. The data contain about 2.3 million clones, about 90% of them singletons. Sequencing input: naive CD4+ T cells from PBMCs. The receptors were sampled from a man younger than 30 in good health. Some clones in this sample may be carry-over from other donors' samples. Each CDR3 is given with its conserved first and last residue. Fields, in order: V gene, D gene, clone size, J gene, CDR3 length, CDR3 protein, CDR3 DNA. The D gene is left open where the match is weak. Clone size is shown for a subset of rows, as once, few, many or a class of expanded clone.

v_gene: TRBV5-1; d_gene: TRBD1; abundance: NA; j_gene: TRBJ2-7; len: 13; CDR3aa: CASSRGQDYEQYF; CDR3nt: TGCGCCAGCAGCAGGGGACAGGACTACGAGCAGTACTTC
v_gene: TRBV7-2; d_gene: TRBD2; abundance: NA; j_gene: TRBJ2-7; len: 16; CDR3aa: CASSLRLAGGSYEQYF; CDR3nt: TGTGCCAGCAGCTTACGACTAGCGGGAGGCTCCTACGAGCAGTACTTC
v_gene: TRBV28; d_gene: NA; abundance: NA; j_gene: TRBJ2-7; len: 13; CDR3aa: CASSRIVPHEQYF; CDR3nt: TGTGCCAGCAGCCGAATTGTGCCTCACGAGCAGTACTTC
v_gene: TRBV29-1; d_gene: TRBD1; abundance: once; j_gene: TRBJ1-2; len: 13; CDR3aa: CSVRAGGNYGYTF; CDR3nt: TGCAGCGTGAGGGCAGGGGGCAACTATGGCTACACCTTC
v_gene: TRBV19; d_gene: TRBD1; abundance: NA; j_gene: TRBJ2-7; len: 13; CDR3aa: CASTGTEAYEQYF; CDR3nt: TGTGCCAGTACCGGGACAGAGGCCTACGAGCAGTACTTC
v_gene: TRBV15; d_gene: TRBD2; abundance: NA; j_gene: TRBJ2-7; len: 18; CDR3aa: CATSSGTALAGGPSEQYF; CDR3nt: TGTGCCACCAGCAGTGGGACCGCCCTAGCGGGAGGGCCCAGCGAGCAGTACTTC
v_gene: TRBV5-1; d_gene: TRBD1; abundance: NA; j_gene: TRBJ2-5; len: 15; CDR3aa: CASKSPGQGGETQYF; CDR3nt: TGCGCCAGCAAATCACCGGGACAGGGAGGAGAGACCCAGTACTTC
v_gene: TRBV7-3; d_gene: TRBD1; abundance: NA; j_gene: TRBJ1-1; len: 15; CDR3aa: CASSPGQGSRNKAFF; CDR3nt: TGTGCCAGCAGCCCTGGACAGGGTTCCCGGAACAAAGCTTTCTTT
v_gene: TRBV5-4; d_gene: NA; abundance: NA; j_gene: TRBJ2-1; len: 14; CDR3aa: CASSLDLAGNEQFF; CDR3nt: TGTGCCAGCAGCTTGGACCTAGCCGGGAATGAGCAGTTCTTC
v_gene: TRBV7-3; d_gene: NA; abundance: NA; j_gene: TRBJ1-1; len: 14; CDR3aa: CASSLLSSGTEAFF; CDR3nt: TGTGCCAGCAGCTTATTGTCCTCAGGGACTGAAGCTTTCTTT
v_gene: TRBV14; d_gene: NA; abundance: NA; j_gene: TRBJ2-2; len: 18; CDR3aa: CASSQVKNARIGTGELFF; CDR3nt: TGTGCCAGCAGCCAAGTTAAGAATGCGAGAATTGGCACCGGGGAGCTGTTTTTT
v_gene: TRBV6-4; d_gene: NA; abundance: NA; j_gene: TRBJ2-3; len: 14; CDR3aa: CASSDRTFTDTQYF; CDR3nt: TGTGCCAGCAGTGATCGGACGTTCACAGATACGCAGTATTTT
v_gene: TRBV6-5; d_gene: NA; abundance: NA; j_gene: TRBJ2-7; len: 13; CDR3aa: CASSYGLQREQYF; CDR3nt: TGTGCCAGCAGTTACGGGTTACAACGCGAGCAGTACTTC
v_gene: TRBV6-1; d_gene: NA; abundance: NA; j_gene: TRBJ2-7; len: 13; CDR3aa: CASSVDSPYEQYF; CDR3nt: TGTGCCAGCAGTGTGGACTCCCCCTACGAGCAGTACTTC
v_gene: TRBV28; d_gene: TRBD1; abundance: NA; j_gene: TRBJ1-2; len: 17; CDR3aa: CASSFLGQGARNYGYTF; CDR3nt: TGTGCCAGCAGTTTTTTGGGACAGGGGGCGCGTAACTATGGCTACACCTTC
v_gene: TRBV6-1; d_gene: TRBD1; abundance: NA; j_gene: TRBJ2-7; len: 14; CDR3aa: CASTGTASSYEQYF; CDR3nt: TGTGCCAGCACAGGGACAGCGAGCTCCTACGAGCAGTACTTC
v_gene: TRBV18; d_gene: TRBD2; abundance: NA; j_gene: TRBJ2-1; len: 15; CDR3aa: CASSKTSGVGNEQFF; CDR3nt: TGTGCCAGCTCGAAGACTAGCGGAGTGGGCAATGAGCAGTTCTTC
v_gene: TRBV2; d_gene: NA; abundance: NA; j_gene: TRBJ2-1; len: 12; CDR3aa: CASTPITPAGFF; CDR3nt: TGTGCCAGCACCCCAATTACCCCCGCTGGGTTCTTC
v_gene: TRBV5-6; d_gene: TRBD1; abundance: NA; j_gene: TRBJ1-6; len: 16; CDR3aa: CASSPGQGMGNSPLHF; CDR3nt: TGTGCCAGCAGCCCAGGACAGGGGATGGGGAATTCACCCCTCCACTTT
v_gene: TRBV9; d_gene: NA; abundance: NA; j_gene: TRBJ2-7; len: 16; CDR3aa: CASSVGRPGSSYEQYF; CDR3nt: TGTGCCAGCAGCGTAGGTCGCCCCGGGAGCTCCTACGAGCAGTACTTC
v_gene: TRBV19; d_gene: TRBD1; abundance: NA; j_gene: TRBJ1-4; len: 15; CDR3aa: CASSRQGAPNEKLFF; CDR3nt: TGTGCCAGTAGCCGTCAGGGGGCTCCTAATGAAAAACTGTTTTTT
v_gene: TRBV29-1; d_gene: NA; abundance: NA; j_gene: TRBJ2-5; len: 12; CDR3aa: CSVEDGQETQYF; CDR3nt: TGCAGCGTTGAAGACGGCCAAGAGACCCAGTACTTC
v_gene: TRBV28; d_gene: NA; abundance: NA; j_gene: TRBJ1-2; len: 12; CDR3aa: CASSFSPDRITF; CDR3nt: TGTGCCAGCAGTTTTTCGCCCGACAGGATCACCTTC
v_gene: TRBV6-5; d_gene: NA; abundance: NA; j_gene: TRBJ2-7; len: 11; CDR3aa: CASSTNYEQYF; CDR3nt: TGTGCCAGCAGTACAAACTACGAGCAGTACTTC
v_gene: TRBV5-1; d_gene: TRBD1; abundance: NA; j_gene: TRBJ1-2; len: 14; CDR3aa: CASSLGQGRSGYTF; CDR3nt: TGCGCCAGCAGCTTGGGACAGGGGAGAAGTGGCTACACCTTC
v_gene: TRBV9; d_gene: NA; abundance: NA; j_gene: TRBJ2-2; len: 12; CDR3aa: CASSRLTGELFF; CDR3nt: TGTGCCAGCAGTCGCCTAACCGGGGAGCTGTTTTTT
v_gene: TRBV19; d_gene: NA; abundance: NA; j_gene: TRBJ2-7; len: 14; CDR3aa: CASSITGVSYEQYF; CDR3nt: TGTGCCAGTAGTATTACGGGGGTCTCCTACGAGCAGTACTTC
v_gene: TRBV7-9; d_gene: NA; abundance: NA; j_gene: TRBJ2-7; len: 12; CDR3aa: CASSLEGLEQYF; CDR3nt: TGTGCCAGCAGCTTGGAAGGGCTTGAGCAGTACTTC
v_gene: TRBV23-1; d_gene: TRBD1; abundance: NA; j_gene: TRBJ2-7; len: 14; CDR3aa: CASSRDRGGYEQYF; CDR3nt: TGCGCCAGCAGTCGGGACAGGGGAGGGTACGAGCAGTACTTC
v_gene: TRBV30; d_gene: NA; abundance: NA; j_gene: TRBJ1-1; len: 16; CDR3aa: CAWRFAGEGKNTEAFF; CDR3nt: TGTGCCTGGAGATTTGCAGGGGAGGGAAAGAACACTGAAGCTTTCTTT
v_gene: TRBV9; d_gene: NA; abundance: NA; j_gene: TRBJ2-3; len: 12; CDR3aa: CASSFLGDTQYF; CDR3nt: TGTGCCAGCAGCTTCCTTGGCGATACGCAGTATTTT
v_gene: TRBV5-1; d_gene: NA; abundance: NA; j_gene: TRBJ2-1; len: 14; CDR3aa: CASSLFQRYNEQFF; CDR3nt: TGCGCCAGCAGCTTGTTCCAGCGGTACAATGAGCAGTTCTTC
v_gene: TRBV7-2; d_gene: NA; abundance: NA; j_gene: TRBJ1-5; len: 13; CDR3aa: CASSPSSNQPQHF; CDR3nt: TGTGCCAGCAGCCCTTCATCCAATCAGCCCCAGCATTTT
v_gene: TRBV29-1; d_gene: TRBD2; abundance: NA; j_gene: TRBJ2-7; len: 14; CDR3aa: CSVSLGLADNEQYF; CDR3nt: TGCAGCGTTTCCCTTGGCCTAGCGGATAACGAGCAGTACTTC
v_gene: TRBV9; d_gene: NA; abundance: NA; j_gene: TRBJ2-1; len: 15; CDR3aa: CASSVVERINNEQFF; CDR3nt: TGTGCCAGCAGCGTAGTGGAACGGATTAACAATGAGCAGTTCTTC
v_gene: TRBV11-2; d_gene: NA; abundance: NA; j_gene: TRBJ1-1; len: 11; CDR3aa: CAVGGNTEAFF; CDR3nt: TGTGCCGTAGGGGGGAACACTGAAGCTTTCTTT
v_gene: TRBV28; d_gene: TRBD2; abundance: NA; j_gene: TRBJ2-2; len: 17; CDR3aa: CASSVGGGAGVTGELFF; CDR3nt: TGTGCCAGCAGTGTCGGTGGTGGGGCGGGAGTTACCGGGGAGCTGTTTTTT
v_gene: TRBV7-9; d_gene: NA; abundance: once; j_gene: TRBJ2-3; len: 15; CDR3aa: CASSLVGASTDTQYF; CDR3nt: TGTGCCAGCAGCTTAGTGGGGGCTAGCACAGATACGCAGTATTTT
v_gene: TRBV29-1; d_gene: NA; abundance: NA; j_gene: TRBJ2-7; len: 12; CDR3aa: CSVAGRPYEQYF; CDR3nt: TGCAGCGTTGCAGGCAGACCCTACGAGCAGTACTTC
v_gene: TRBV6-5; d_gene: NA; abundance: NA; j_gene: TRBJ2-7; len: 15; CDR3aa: CASRRWASETYEQYF; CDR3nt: TGTGCCAGCAGACGCTGGGCTAGCGAGACCTACGAGCAGTACTTC
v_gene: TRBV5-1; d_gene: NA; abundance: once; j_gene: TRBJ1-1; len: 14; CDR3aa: CASSLARANTEAFF; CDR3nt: TGCGCCAGCAGCTTAGCTAGGGCGAACACTGAAGCTTTCTTT
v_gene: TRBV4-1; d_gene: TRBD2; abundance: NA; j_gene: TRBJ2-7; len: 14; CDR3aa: CASSRGGQSYEQYF; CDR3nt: TGCGCCAGCAGCCGGGGAGGGCAGTCCTACGAGCAGTACTTC
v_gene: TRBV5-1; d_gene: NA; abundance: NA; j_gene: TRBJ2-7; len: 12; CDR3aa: CASSFPAYEQYF; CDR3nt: TGCGCCAGCAGCTTCCCGGCCTACGAGCAGTACTTC
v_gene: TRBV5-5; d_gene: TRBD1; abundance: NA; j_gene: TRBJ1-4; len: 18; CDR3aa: CASSSPGQGGGTNEKLFF; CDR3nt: TGTGCCAGCAGCAGTCCGGGACAGGGAGGTGGGACTAATGAAAAACTGTTTTTT
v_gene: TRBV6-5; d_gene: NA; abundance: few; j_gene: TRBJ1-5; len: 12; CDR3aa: CASKGRGQPQHF; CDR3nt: TGTGCCAGCAAGGGGCGCGGTCAGCCCCAGCATTTT
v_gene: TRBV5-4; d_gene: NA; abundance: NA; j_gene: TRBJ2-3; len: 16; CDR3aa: CASSLFFSSDTDTQYF; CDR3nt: TGTGCCAGCAGCTTGTTCTTTAGTAGTGACACAGATACGCAGTATTTT
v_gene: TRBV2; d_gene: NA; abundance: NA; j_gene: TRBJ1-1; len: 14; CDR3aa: CASKQVEGETEAFF; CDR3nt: TGTGCCAGCAAACAAGTGGAGGGGGAAACTGAAGCTTTCTTT
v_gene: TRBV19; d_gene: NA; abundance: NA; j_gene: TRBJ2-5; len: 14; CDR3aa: CASSISQAQETQYF; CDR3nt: TGTGCCAGTAGTATATCTCAGGCACAAGAGACCCAGTACTTC
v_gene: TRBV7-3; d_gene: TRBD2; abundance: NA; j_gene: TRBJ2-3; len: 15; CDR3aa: CASSLQRELADTQYF; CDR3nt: TGTGCCAGCAGCCTCCAGCGGGAGCTCGCAGATACGCAGTATTTT
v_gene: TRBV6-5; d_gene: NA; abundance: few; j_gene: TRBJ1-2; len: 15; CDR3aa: CASYQDPGRSYGYTF; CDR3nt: TGTGCCAGCTACCAGGACCCAGGCAGGTCCTATGGCTACACCTTC
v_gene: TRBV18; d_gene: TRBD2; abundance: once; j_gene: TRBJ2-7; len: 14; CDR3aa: CASALAGGLHEQYF; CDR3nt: TGTGCCAGCGCATTGGCGGGAGGGCTCCACGAGCAGTACTTC
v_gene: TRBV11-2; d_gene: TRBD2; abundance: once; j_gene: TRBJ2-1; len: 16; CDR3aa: CASSLVTSGNFNEQFF; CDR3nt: TGTGCCAGCAGCTTAGTGACTAGCGGGAATTTTAATGAGCAGTTCTTC
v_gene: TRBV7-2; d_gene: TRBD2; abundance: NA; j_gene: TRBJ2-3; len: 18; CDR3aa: CASSLGWQRGGGTDTQYF; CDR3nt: TGTGCCAGCAGCTTAGGGTGGCAGCGGGGAGGGGGCACAGATACGCAGTATTTT
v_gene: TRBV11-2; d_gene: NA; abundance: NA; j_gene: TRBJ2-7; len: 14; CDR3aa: CASSPRTDSYEQYF; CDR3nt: TGTGCCAGCAGCCCCAGGACCGACAGCTACGAGCAGTACTTC
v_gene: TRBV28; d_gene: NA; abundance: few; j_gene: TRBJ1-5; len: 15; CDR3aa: CASTLNGGGIEPQHF; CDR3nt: TGTGCCAGCACTCTCAACGGCGGGGGGATTGAGCCCCAGCATTTT